These T cell receptor beta chains were read from a single sample in a study of blood T cell repertoires in COVID-19. TCRdb's table, derived via immunoSEQ multiplex PCR, lists solely in-frame clones and lacks some. Among around 75,000 clones listed, around nine tenths were seen once. Material: peripheral blood. These receptors were taken from a human donor in a cohort sampled during active COVID-19. CDR3s include the opening cysteine and the closing phenylalanine or tryptophan. A D gene is named only where the DNA matches it firmly. A row's size may be missing; if present it is once, few, many or a size class.

TRBV6-5	.	TRBD1	TRBJ1-5	TGTGCCAGCAGAAAAGGGACAGCACAGCCCCAGCATTTT	CASRKGTAQPQHF
TRBV4-2	once	TRBD2	TRBJ2-1	TGTGCCAGCAGCCAAGAAGTGGCCGCGGGAGGGACAGATGAGCAGTTCTTC	CASSQEVAAGGTDEQFF
TRBV19	few	.	TRBJ1-5	TGTGCCAGTAGTATGGGGAGGGGTGGCAATCAGCCCCAGCATTTT	CASSMGRGGNQPQHF
TRBV5-4	.	TRBD1	TRBJ2-3	TGTGCCAGCAGCCTGGACAGGGGGGTTTATACGCAGTATTTT	CASSLDRGVYTQYF
TRBV15	.	TRBD2	TRBJ2-1	TGTGCCACCCGCGGGACTAGCGGTAACAATGAGCAGTTCTTC	CATRGTSGNNEQFF
TRBV5-1	.	TRBD1	TRBJ2-2	TGCGCCAGCAGCTTGGGGGACAGGAGGGATCGGGAGCTGTTTTTT	CASSLGDRRDRELFF
TRBV6-5	.	TRBD1	TRBJ1-1	TGTGCCAGCACTCAACCGGGACAGGGTTTCACTGAAGCTTTCTTT	CASTQPGQGFTEAFF
TRBV6-5	once	TRBD1	TRBJ2-5	TGTGCCAGCACATGGGACAGACAAGAGACCCAGTACTTC	CASTWDRQETQYF
TRBV7-9	.	TRBD1	TRBJ2-2	TGTGCCAGCAGCTCAACAACAGGGGGCGGTGAAACCGGGGAGCTGTTTTTT	CASSSTTGGGETGELFF
TRBV2	.	.	TRBJ1-5	TGTGCCAGCAGTCCACTTGACAGTCAGCCCCAGCATTTT	CASSPLDSQPQHF
TRBV7-2	.	TRBD2	TRBJ2-7	TGTGCCAGCAGCTCCGCAGCGGGAGTAGGAGACGAGCAGTACTTC	CASSSAAGVGDEQYF
TRBV7-9	.	.	TRBJ2-5	TGTGCCAGCAGCCCCAACCTTGGACAGAACCAAGAGACCCAGTACTTC	CASSPNLGQNQETQYF
TRBV5-8	once	.	TRBJ1-2	TGTGCCAGCAGCCCGGGAAAGGGGACTTTCTATGGCTACACCTTC	CASSPGKGTFYGYTF
TRBV10-3	.	TRBD1	TRBJ2-4	TGTGCCATCAGTGAAGGGGGCGGGAACATTCAGTACTTC	CAISEGGGNIQYF
TRBV2	.	TRBD2	TRBJ2-1	TGTGCCAGCAGTGATGGAACTAGCGGGAAGGATGAGCAGTTCTTC	CASSDGTSGKDEQFF
TRBV19	.	TRBD2	TRBJ2-7	TGTGCCAGTAGTTCTGGACTAGCGCGAACCTACGAGCAGTACTTC	CASSSGLARTYEQYF
TRBV3-1/TRBV3-2	.	.	TRBJ1-2	TGTGCCACCTTCAGCCAGGCTAACTATGGCTACACCTTC	CATFSQANYGYTF
TRBV5-5	once	TRBD2	TRBJ2-5	TGTGCCAGCAGCTTGTGGACTAGCGGCCAAGAGACCCAGTACTTC	CASSLWTSGQETQYF
TRBV5-1	.	TRBD1	TRBJ1-2	TGCGCCAGCAGCTTGACGGGACAGGTGAACTATGGCTACACCTTC	CASSLTGQVNYGYTF
TRBV10-2	.	TRBD2	TRBJ2-1	TGCGCCAGCGAGTCTAGCGGGAGTGGGAATGAGCAGTTCTTC	CASESSGSGNEQFF
TRBV5-1	.	.	TRBJ1-6	TGCGCCAGCAGCTTGTTGCCTTCAGGGGAGAGTAATTCACCCCTCCACTTT	CASSLLPSGESNSPLHF
TRBV11-2	.	TRBD1	TRBJ2-5	TGTGCCAGCAGCTTAGATACCGGGACAGAGAAAGAGACCCAGTACTTC	CASSLDTGTEKETQYF
TRBV16	.	.	TRBJ1-3	TGTGCCAGCAGCCAATCAGGGGAAGGAAACACCATATATTTT	CASSQSGEGNTIYF
TRBV19	.	TRBD2	TRBJ2-1	TGTGCCAGTAGTAGCGGGGGGGTCCATGAGCAGTTCTTC	CASSSGGVHEQFF